This T cell receptor (beta chain) was sequenced in a study of human T cells and chemical hapten exposure (dated by TCRdb to about 2021). For the wider study: For sensitization, 2% DPC in acetone was applied to a roughly 2 cm by roughly 2 cm area of upper inner arm skin. Patients additionally received weekly therapeutic DPC doses to the scalp throughout the roughly 25-week study period. Patch testing was performed on the upper back with Finn chambers containing 0.01% DPC, and the patch tests were scored after 6 days according to International Contact Dermatitis Research Group standards. Most of the patients in the cohort were female, and the cohort covered alopecia areata with under or over 50% scalp involvement, alopecia totalis and alopecia universalis. Libraries were pooled for sequencing, and variation in per-sample TCR yields was attributed mainly to small differences in library volumes within the pool. The study tracked peripheral blood TCR repertoire changes in vivo during primary and secondary sensitization to the hapten diphenylcyclopropenone (DPC) in alopecia patients. Patient blood was sampled pre-sensitization (week 0) and at 2, 6 and about 24 weeks after DPC sensitization. Twenty-nine alopecia patients provided blood for TCR sequencing at one to four time points (pre-sensitization, 2, 6 and 24 weeks). The full study reports these points: After repeated subsampling, the strength of the expansion versus patch-test correlation and the threshold at which it became significant changed. The number of PT1 expanded TCRs positively correlated with patch test score, significant at thresholds 8, 16 and 32 but not 4. DPC sensitization did not change how many TCRs were above 1 in 1000 frequency, and no evidence was found of alterations in global repertoire structure. Because every patient had alopecia, a presumed autoimmune disease, the patients' immune response might differ from that of healthy individuals. Compared with pre-sensitization or healthy control sets, expanded TCRs formed significantly more large CDR3 similarity clusters, which is consistent with antigen-driven responses.

Library preparation employed RACE. TCRdb names NextSeq 500 as the instrument used. During library preparation, unique molecular identifiers were attached to individual cDNA molecules so that TCRs could be counted in a quantitative, reproducible way. Each blood RNA sample was used to sequence both TCR alpha and TCR beta chains. The study's processing was this. A median of roughly 98,000 TCRs per sample was observed, with a range of roughly 20,000 to 750,000. V, J and CDR3 annotation of the TCR reads was performed with the Decombinator software suite. For PS versus PT1 abundance plots, all samples were subsampled to the same number of TCRs (28,000). Expanded TCRs were defined as absent before sensitization and observed at least eight times at the 2-week time point. The public reads were quality trimmed at Q25 with fastp and then assembled into clones with MiXCR by TCRdb, keeping productive beta chains. Each CDR3 protein appears once, grouped with its most common genes and DNA. None of the V and J calls come from the authors' own analysis; TCRdb made them. For this sample there are some 99,000 distinct CDR3 sequences; 9.2% appear just once. 3% to 4% of the sample comes from the top ten.

In regard to this clonotype: The antigen this receptor binds is unknown. No quality values exist for individual bases; no much larger clone is one base distant.

The sample's time point, from its label and the paper: patch test 2, 6 weeks after DPC sensitization. This sample's treatment or condition label indicates: therapeutic diphenylcyclopropenone sensitization with weekly scalp DPC. At each patch-test visit, blood was drawn before the patch test was applied. To be eligible, patients had to be aged 18 to 70, diagnosed with alopecia and judged suitable for DPC therapy, while pregnant patients were excluded. Unfractionated whole blood was collected in Tempus Blood RNA tubes, and total RNA was extracted from that blood. The CDR3 measures 17 amino acids from cysteine to phenylalanine. Here the CDR3 DNA is all that survives: 51 bases in frame from base 1. Per the germline V gene, SGHAT is the CDR1 and FQNNGV is the CDR2. V sheds 3 bases and J sheds 0 bases, leaving 15 bases between their ends.

This TCR came from a woman in her thirties or forties with alopecia areata. Some clones in this sample may be carry-over from other donors' samples. The material sequenced was whole blood, taken in connection with sensitization to the hapten diphenylcyclopropenone (DPC). This chain is built from TRBV11-2 and TRBJ1-3; too little of a D gene remains to name it. The CDR3 region: CASSFSAVYFSGNTIYF. Read as DNA, the sequence is TGTGCCAGCAGCTTCTCGGCGGTGTACTTCTCTGGAAACACCATATATTTT. The CDR3 plus the reference TRBV11-2 and TRBJ1-3 genes for the other parts give the full variable domain: EAGVAQSPRYKIIEKRQSVAFWCNPISGHATLYWYQQILGQGPKLLIQFQNNGVVDDSQLPKDRFSAERLKGVDSTLKIQPAKLEDSAVYLCASSFSAVYFSGNTIYFGEGSWLTVV.